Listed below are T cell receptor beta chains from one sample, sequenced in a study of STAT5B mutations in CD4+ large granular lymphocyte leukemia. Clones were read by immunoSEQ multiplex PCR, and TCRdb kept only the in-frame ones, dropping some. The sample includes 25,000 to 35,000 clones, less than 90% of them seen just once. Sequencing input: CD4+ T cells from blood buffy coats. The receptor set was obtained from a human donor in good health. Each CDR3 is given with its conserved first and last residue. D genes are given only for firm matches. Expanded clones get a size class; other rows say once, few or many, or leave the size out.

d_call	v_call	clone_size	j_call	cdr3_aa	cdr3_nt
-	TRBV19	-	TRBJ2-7	CASSQVSSYEQYF	TGTGCCAGTTCTCAGGTTAGCTCCTACGAGCAGTACTTC
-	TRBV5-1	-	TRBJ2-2	CASSPHTGELFF	TGCGCCAGCAGCCCCCACACCGGGGAGCTGTTTTTT
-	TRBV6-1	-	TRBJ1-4	CATGFGEKLFF	TGTGCCACCGGGTTCGGTGAAAAACTGTTTTTT
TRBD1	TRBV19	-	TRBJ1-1	CASIRTGRVPEAFF	TGTGCCAGTATTCGGACAGGACGAGTGCCTGAAGCTTTCTTT
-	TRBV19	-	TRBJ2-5	CASSIGGTQYF	TGTGCCAGTAGTATAGGGGGGACCCAGTACTTC
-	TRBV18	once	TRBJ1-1	CASSPPLLGVTEAFF	TGTGCCAGCTCACCACCGTTGTTAGGGGTCACTGAAGCTTTCTTT
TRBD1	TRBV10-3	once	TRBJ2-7	CAITPGDRGSYEQYF	TGTGCCATCACCCCGGGGGACAGGGGCTCCTACGAGCAGTACTTC
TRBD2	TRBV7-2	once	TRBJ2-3	CASSLVGLAGRPADTQYF	TGTGCCAGCAGCTTAGTGGGCCTAGCGGGAAGGCCAGCAGATACGCAGTATTTT
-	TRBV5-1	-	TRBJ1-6	CASSAELQGQAPLHF	TGCGCCAGCAGCGCGGAGTTACAGGGTCAGGCACCCCTCCACTTT
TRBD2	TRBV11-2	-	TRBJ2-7	CASSPIAGAAPYEQYF	TGTGCCAGCAGCCCAATAGCGGGAGCAGCGCCCTACGAGCAGTACTTC
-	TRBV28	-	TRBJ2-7	CASSRGTDPYEQYF	TGTGCCAGCAGTCGTGGGACCGATCCCTACGAGCAGTACTTC
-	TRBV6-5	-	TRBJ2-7	CASSYSSTGTYEQYF	TGTGCCAGCAGTTACTCTTCGACAGGTACCTACGAGCAGTACTTC
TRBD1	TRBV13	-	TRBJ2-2	CASSPGTGTYTGELFF	TGTGCCAGCAGCCCCGGGACAGGGACTTACACCGGGGAGCTGTTTTTT
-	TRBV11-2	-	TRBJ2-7	CASSFRRSAYEQYF	TGTGCCAGCAGCTTCAGGAGATCGGCCTACGAGCAGTACTTC
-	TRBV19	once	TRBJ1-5	CASSILGTFSNQPQHF	TGTGCCAGTAGTATTTTGGGGACATTTAGCAATCAGCCCCAGCATTTT
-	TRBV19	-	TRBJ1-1	CASSKKGIGGNTEAFF	TGTGCCAGTAGCAAGAAGGGTATCGGAGGGAACACTGAAGCTTTCTTT
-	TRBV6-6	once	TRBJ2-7	CASSGGLSYEQYF	TGTGCCAGCAGCGGGGGACTCTCCTACGAGCAGTACTTC
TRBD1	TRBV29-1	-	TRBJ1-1	CSVEDRGQLNMNTEAFF	TGCAGCGTTGAAGATAGGGGACAGCTGAATATGAACACTGAAGCTTTCTTT
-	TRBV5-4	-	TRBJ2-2	CASSLGGGTPNTGELFF	TGTGCCAGCAGCTTGGGGGGCGGGACCCCGAACACCGGGGAGCTGTTTTTT
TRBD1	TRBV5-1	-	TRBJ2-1	CASSLGQGYNEQFF	TGCGCCAGCAGCCTAGGACAGGGTTACAATGAGCAGTTCTTC
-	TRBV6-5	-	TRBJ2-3	CASSDPATDTQYF	TGTGCCAGCAGCGATCCCGCCACAGATACGCAGTATTTT
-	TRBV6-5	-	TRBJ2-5	CASSRGDSYHF	TGTGCCAGCAGCCGAGGTGACTCATATCACTTC
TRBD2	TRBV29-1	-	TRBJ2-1	CSVVTSGSRNEQFF	TGCAGCGTGGTCACTAGCGGGAGTAGAAATGAGCAGTTCTTC
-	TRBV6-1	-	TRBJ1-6	CASSVPDAYNSPLHF	TGTGCCAGCAGTGTCCCCGACGCCTATAATTCACCCCTCCACTTT
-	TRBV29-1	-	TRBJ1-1	CSVLQGILSEAFF	TGCAGCGTTCTCCAGGGGATTCTGAGTGAAGCTTTCTTT
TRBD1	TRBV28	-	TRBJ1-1	CASSPVTLLRGTEAFF	TGTGCCAGCAGCCCTGTCACCCTCCTCAGGGGGACTGAAGCTTTCTTT
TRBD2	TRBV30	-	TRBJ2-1	CAWSDLAGGAYNEQFF	TGTGCCTGGAGCGACCTAGCGGGAGGAGCATACAATGAGCAGTTCTTC
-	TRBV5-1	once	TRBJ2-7	CASSLGPDSTYEQYF	TGCGCCAGCAGCTTGGGCCCGGACAGTACCTACGAGCAGTACTTC
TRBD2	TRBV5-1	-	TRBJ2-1	CASSLGLAGVDVEQFF	TGCGCCAGCAGCTTGGGCCTAGCGGGAGTGGATGTTGAGCAGTTCTTC
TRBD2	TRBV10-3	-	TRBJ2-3	CAISERLAEDTQYF	TGTGCCATCAGCGAAAGACTAGCGGAAGATACGCAGTATTTT
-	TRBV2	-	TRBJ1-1	CASMIGRNTEAFF	TGTGCCAGCATGATTGGCAGAAACACTGAAGCTTTCTTT
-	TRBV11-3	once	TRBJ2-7	CASKLRTAEDANYEQYF	TGTGCCAGCAAACTAAGGACGGCCGAGGACGCCAACTACGAGCAGTACTTC
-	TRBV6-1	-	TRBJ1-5	CASSEAGIRQPQHF	TGTGCCAGCAGTGAAGCGGGGATCCGACAGCCCCAGCATTTT
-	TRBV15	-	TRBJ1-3	CATSRDRAGNTIYF	TGTGCCACCAGCAGAGACAGGGCTGGAAACACCATATATTTT
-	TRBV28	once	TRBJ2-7	CASFLSGTPANQYF	TGTGCCAGCTTCCTGAGTGGAACCCCCGCGAATCAGTACTTC
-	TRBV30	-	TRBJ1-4	CARGRYNEKLFF	TGTGCCCGGGGACGGTATAATGAAAAACTGTTTTTT
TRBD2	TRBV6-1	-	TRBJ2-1	CASSERSGRRLGVNEQFF	TGTGCCAGCAGTGAACGTAGCGGGAGGCGGCTCGGGGTCAATGAGCAGTTCTTC
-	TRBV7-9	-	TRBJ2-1	CASSHRDAYNEQFF	TGTGCCAGCAGCCACCGGGACGCCTACAATGAGCAGTTCTTC
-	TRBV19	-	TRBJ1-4	CASSIRDLPLGLFF	TGTGCCAGTAGTATAAGGGACCTCCCACTGGGACTGTTTTTT
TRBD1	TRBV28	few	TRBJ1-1	CASTLGQGGYSTEAFF	TGTGCCAGCACCCTCGGACAGGGCGGCTATAGCACTGAAGCTTTCTTT
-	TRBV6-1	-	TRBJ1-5	CASSTTGFNQPQHF	TGTGCCAGCAGTACGACGGGCTTCAATCAGCCCCAGCATTTT
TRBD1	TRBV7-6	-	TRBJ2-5	CASSQLDRGGVTQYF	TGTGCCAGCAGCCAGTTGGACAGGGGAGGAGTGACCCAGTACTTC
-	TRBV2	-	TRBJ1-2	CASSFDSYGYTF	TGTGCCAGCAGTTTTGACAGCTATGGCTACACCTTC
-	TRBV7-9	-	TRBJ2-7	CASSFRQAYEQYF	TGTGCCAGCAGCTTTAGGCAGGCCTACGAGCAGTACTTC
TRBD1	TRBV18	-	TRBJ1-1	CASSPWTGEGTEAFF	TGTGCCAGCTCACCCTGGACAGGGGAGGGCACTGAAGCTTTCTTT